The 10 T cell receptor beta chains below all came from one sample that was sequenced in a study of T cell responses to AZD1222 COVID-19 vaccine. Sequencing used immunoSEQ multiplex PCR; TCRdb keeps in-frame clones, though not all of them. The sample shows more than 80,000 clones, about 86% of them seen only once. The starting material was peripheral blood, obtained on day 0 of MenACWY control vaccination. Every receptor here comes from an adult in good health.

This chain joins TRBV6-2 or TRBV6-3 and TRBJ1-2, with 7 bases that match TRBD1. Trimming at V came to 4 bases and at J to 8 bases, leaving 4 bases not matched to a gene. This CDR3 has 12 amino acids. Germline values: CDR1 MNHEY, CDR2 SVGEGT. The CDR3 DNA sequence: TGTGCCAGCAGTTTTGGACAGGCGGGCTACACCTTC. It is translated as CASSFGQAGYTF.

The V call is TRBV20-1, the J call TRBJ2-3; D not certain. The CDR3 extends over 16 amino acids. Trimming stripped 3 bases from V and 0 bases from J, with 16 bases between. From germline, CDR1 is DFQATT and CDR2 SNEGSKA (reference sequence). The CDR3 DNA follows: TGCAGTGCTAGTAACGCCGCTAAAGCTAGCACAGATACGCAGTATTTT. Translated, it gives CSASNAAKASTDTQYF.

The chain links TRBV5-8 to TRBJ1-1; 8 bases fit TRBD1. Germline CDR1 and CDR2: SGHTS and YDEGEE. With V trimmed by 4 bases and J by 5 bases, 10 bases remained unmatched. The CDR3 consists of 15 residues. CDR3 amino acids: CASSPRDRGVTEAFF. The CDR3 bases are TGTGCCAGCAGCCCCCGAGACAGGGGAGTTACTGAAGCTTTCTTT.

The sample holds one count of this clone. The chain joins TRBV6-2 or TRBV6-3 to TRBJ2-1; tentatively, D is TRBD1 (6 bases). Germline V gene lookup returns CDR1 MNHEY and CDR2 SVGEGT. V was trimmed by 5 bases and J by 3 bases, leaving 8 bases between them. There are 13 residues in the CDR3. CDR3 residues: CASSNRDYNEQFF. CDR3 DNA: TGTGCCAGCAGTAACAGGGACTACAATGAGCAGTTCTTC.

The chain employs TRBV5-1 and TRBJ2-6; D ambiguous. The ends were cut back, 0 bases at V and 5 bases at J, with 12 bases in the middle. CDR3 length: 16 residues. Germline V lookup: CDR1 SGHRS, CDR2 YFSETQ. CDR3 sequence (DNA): TGCGCCAGCAGCTTGGGCCAGGTACGTAGGGCCAACGTCCTGACTTTC. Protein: CASSLGQVRRANVLTF. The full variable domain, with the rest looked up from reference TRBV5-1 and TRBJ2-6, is KAGVTQTPRYLIKTRGQQVTLSCSPISGHRSVSWYQQTPGQGLQFLFEYFSETQRNKGNFPGRFSGRQFSNSRSEMNVSTLELGDSALYLCASSLGQVRRANVLTFGAGSRLTVL.

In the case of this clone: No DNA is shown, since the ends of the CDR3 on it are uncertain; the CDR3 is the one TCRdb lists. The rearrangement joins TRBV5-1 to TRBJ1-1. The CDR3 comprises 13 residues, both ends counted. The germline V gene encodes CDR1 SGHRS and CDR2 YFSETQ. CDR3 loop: CASSSTLGTEAFF.

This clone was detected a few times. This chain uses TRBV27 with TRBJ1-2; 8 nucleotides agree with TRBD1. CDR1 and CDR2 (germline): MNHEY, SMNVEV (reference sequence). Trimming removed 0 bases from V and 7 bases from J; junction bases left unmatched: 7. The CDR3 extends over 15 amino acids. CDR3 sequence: CASSLSSRGLGGYTF. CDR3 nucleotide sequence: TGTGCCAGCAGTTTATCGTCCAGGGGGCTAGGTGGCTACACCTTC.

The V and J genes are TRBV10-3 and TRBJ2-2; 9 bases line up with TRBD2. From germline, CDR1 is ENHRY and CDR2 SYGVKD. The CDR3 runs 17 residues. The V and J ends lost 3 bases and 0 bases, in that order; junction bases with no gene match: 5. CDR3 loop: CAISDGIAGANTGELFF. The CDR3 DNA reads TGTGCCATCAGTGATGGGATAGCGGGGGCGAACACCGGGGAGCTGTTTTTT.

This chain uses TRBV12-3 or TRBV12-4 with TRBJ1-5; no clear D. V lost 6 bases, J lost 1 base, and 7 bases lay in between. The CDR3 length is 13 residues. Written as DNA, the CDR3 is TGTGCCAGCAGCCCCGCCAGCAATCAGCCCCAGCATTTT. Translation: CASSPASNQPQHF.

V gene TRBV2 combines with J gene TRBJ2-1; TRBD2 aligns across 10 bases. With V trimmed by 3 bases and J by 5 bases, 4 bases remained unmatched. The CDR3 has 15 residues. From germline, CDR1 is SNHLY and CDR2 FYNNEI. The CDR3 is CASSDLGLADNEQFF. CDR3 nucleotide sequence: TGTGCCAGCAGTGATTTAGGACTAGCGGACAATGAGCAGTTCTTC.